The 25 T cell receptor beta chains presented below share a single source sample, sequenced in a study of blood T cell repertoires in COVID-19. Produced via immunoSEQ multiplex PCR; TCRdb's table is partial and in-frame only. The table lists over 65,000 clones, more than 80% of them singletons. The sample taken for sequencing was peripheral blood. The origin of the receptors is a man aged 50 to 59 with active or convalescent COVID-19.

The rearrangement links TRBV7-8 to TRBJ1-5; TRBD1 aligns across 9 bases. The CDR3 runs to 16 residues. J gave up 6 bases and V 6 bases, and 12 bases lay outside the gene matches. In germline, CDR1 is SGHVS, CDR2 FQNEAQ. The CDR3 DNA reads as TGTGCCAGCAGTAAGACAAGGGACAGGGAGGGTCAGCCCCAGCATTTT. Amino acids: CASSKTRDREGQPQHF.

The V call is TRBV9, the J call TRBJ2-7, with 7 bases matching TRBD2. J lost 6 bases, V lost 4 bases, and 10 bases had no gene match. CDR1 is SGDLS and CDR2 is YYNGEE in the germline V gene. The CDR3 contains 14 residues. In DNA, the CDR3 is TGTGCCAGCAGCCCAACCCCCTCGGGGGGCGAGCAGTACTTC. Protein sequence: CASSPTPSGGEQYF.

This clone was detected once. The chain couples TRBV7-7 to TRBJ2-5; 8 bases match TRBD2. The germline gives CDR1 SSHAT, CDR2 FNYEAQ (reference sequence). The trim removed 8 bases at V and 1 base at J, leaving 6 bases unmatched. The CDR3 covers 14 residues. The CDR3 DNA reads TGTGCCAGCTCCCCGGGGGGGGGCCAAGAGACCCAGTACTTC. The encoded protein is CASSPGGGQETQYF.

The chain joins TRBV12-3 or TRBV12-4 to TRBJ1-6; tentatively, D is TRBD1 (5 bases). The V end lost 9 bases, the J end lost 8 bases, and 14 bases lay between the germline ends. The CDR3 loop spans 13 amino acids. The CDR3 DNA is TGTGCCAGTAAACAGGTTTCTGATTCACCCCTCCACTTT. Amino acids: CASKQVSDSPLHF.

The sample holds one count of this clone. The V gene is TRBV24-1, the J gene TRBJ1-2; 8 nucleotides line up with TRBD1. The CDR3 is 15 amino acids. The germline CDR1 and CDR2 sequences are KGHDR and SFDVKD. The junction had 8 bases not matched to a gene; V was cut back by 4 bases and J by 5 bases. In DNA form, the CDR3 reads TGTGCCACCAGTGACGATCGGACAGGGACTTATGGCTACACCTTC. As protein: CATSDDRTGTYGYTF.

The CDR3 nucleotides read TGCGCCAGCAGTTATAGCGGGAGGGCCGACGGCACCGGGGAGCTGTTTTTT. Amino acid sequence: CASSYSGRADGTGELFF. The chain recombines TRBV5-1 with TRBJ2-2; 11 bases fit TRBD2. The CDR3 totals 17 residues. Germline CDR1 and CDR2: SGHRS and YFSETQ. V shed 5 bases, J shed 4 bases, and the junction held 10 bases outside the gene matches.

The J gene is TRBJ2-2, the V gene TRBV19, with D possibly being TRBD1 (5 bases). The CDR3 is 17 amino acids. CDR1 and CDR2 (germline): LNHDA, SQIVND (reference sequence). V was cut by 0 bases and J by 5 bases, with 16 bases left in between. The CDR3 DNA reads as TGTGCCAGTAGTATAGATTTGACGGACACAAGAACCGGGGAGCTGTTTTTT. This sequence encodes CASSIDLTDTRTGELFF.

This chain joins TRBV12-3 or TRBV12-4 and TRBJ1-2; D might be TRBD1 (6 bases). The ends were cut back, 6 bases at V and 2 bases at J, with 10 bases in the middle. This CDR3 comprises 13 residues. The CDR3 DNA is TGTGCCAGCAGCACAGGGAGAAACTATGGCTACACCTTC. It is translated as CASSTGRNYGYTF.

The genes are TRBV10-3 and TRBJ2-7; TRBD2 matches 8 bases. The trim removed 0 bases at V and 5 bases at J, leaving 9 bases unmatched. The CDR3 contains 16 residues. The germline CDR1 and CDR2 sequences are ENHRY and SYGVKD. Written as DNA, the CDR3 is TGTGCCATCAGTGAGTCTAGAGCGGGAGTACGCCACGAGCAGTACTTC. It yields the protein CAISESRAGVRHEQYF.

The chain links TRBV30 to TRBJ2-2; D is undetermined. Trimming stripped 0 bases from V and 5 bases from J, with 7 bases between. Germline CDR1 and CDR2: GTSNPN and SVGIG (reference sequence). This CDR3 contains 13 residues. DNA of the CDR3: TGTGCCTGGAGTGTATGGAGTACCGGGGAGCTGTTTTTT. This gives the protein CAWSVWSTGELFF.

The chain couples TRBV7-6 to TRBJ2-7; TRBD1 aligns across 7 bases. Germline V gene lookup returns CDR1 SGHVS and CDR2 FNYEAQ. There are 15 residues in the CDR3. With 5 bases clipped from V and 0 bases from J, the junction kept 7 bases outside the gene matches. CDR3 in amino acids: CASSPRQGSSYEQYF. The CDR3 region has the DNA TGTGCCAGCAGCCCCAGACAGGGATCCTCCTACGAGCAGTACTTC.

This rearrangement joins TRBV4-1 to TRBJ1-5, with unresolved D. CDR3 size: 18 residues. The V and J ends lost 4 bases and 0 bases respectively, with 19 bases between them. Germline V gene sequence: CDR1 MGHRA, CDR2 YSYEKL. This CDR3 reads CASSPGPVQGGSNQPQHF. CDR3 coding DNA: TGCGCCAGCAGCCCGGGTCCTGTCCAAGGTGGTAGCAATCAGCCCCAGCATTTT.

The chain combines TRBV2 with TRBJ2-7; 14 nucleotides align to TRBD2. The CDR3 covers 17 residues. The V and J ends lost 8 bases and 4 bases, in that order; junction bases with no gene match: 13. Germline V gene lookup returns CDR1 SNHLY and CDR2 FYNNEI. As DNA, the CDR3 is TGTGCCAGCGGCGGACTAGCGGGGGGTTTTTTTATGTACGAGCAGTACTTC. Its translation is CASGGLAGGFFMYEQYF.

V is TRBV7-2 and J is TRBJ2-7, with a weak D call TRBD2 (6 bases). The CDR3 consists of 16 residues. Germline lookup yields CDR1 SGHTA and CDR2 FQGNSA. Trimming left V 5 bases short and J 0 bases short, with 17 bases between. The CDR3 loop reads CASSARGGDLSYEQYF. The CDR3 nucleotides are TGTGCCAGCAGCGCCCGCGGCGGGGACCTCTCCTACGAGCAGTACTTC.

As regards this clone: Compared with germline, one end of the junction differs, possibly owing to a read error. J is TRBJ2-1 and V is TRBV7-2; possible D gene TRBD1, 6 bases. Per the germline V gene, CDR1 is SGHTA and CDR2 is FQGNSA. This CDR3 comprises 14 residues. The CDR3 here is CASSQRQAYTEQFF. For the CDR3, the DNA is TGTGCCAGCAGCCAGAGACAGGCGTACACTGAGCAGTTCTTC. The complete variable domain, with remaining parts taken from reference TRBV7-2 and TRBJ2-1, reads GAGVSQSPSNKVTEKGKDVELRCDPISGHTALYWYRQSLGQGLEFLIYFQGNSAPDKSGLPSDRFSAERTGGSVSTLTIQRTQQEDSAVYLCASSQRQAYTEQFFGPGTRLTVL.

The J gene is TRBJ1-6, the V gene TRBV9; D might be TRBD1 (5 bases). This CDR3 has 15 amino acids. Germline V gene data show CDR1 as SGDLS and CDR2 as YYNGEE. V dropped 0 bases and J dropped 10 bases, with 14 bases sitting between them. The CDR3 sequence: CASSVGSIGHSPLHF. The CDR3 coding sequence is TGTGCCAGCAGCGTAGGGTCAATAGGACACTCACCCCTCCACTTT.

This rearrangement joins TRBV9 to TRBJ2-7, with D possibly matching TRBD2 (7 bases). The CDR3 is 14 amino acids. Trimming cost V 3 bases and J 2 bases, with 12 bases left between them. CDR1 and CDR2 (germline): SGDLS, YYNGEE. CDR3 in amino acids: CASSAGGQTYEQYF. The CDR3 DNA is TGTGCCAGCAGCGCGGGAGGACAGACCTACGAGCAGTACTTC.

The V call is TRBV11-2, the J call TRBJ2-3; the D is unclear. Germline CDR1 is SGHAT and CDR2 is FQNNGV. The CDR3 covers 12 residues. V was trimmed by 5 bases and J by 7 bases, leaving 10 bases between them. The CDR3 protein is CASSRTRNTQYF. The CDR3 DNA reads TGTGCCAGCAGCCGAACCAGAAATACGCAGTATTTT.

The chain links TRBV5-4 to TRBJ2-7, with a possible D match to TRBD2 (5 bases). Trimming cost V 0 bases and J 3 bases, with 10 bases left between them. The CDR3 length is 14 residues. Germline CDR1 and CDR2: SGHNT and YYREEE (reference sequence). The CDR3: CASSLDLRGYEQYF. CDR3 coding DNA: TGTGCCAGCAGCTTGGATCTTCGGGGCTACGAGCAGTACTTC.

This chain links TRBV19 with TRBJ2-7, with D tentatively TRBD2 (5 bases). CDR1 and CDR2 from the germline V gene are LNHDA and SQIVND (reference sequence). The CDR3 has 15 residues. V was shortened by 5 bases and J by 2 bases, with 16 bases between the two germline ends. The CDR3: CASSLYPGKAYEQYF. DNA of the CDR3: TGTGCCAGTAGTCTATACCCCGGGAAGGCCTACGAGCAGTACTTC.

CDR3 nucleotide sequence: TGTGCCAGCAAACTGGGGACAGGGGGGACCTACGAGCAGTACTTC. Its translation is CASKLGTGGTYEQYF. The chain carries TRBV28 and TRBJ2-7; 11 bases match TRBD1. Germline V gene lookup returns CDR1 MDHEN and CDR2 SYDVKM. Trimming at V came to 7 bases and at J to 2 bases, leaving 7 bases not matched to a gene. This CDR3 has 15 residues.

CDR3 in DNA: TGTGCCAGCAGCCAAGCCCTTAGGGACTATCTCTCTTCCAGGGAGACCCAGTACTTC. It encodes CASSQALRDYLSSRETQYF. The J gene is TRBJ2-5, the V gene TRBV3-1 (or the pseudogene TRBV3-2); TRBD2 matches 7 bases. CDR1 and CDR2 from the germline V gene are LGHDT and YNNKEL (reference sequence). The CDR3 length is 19 residues. Trimming took 1 base from V and 5 from J; bases not matched to a gene: 19.

The chain uses TRBV4-3 and TRBJ1-1; 8 bases fit TRBD1. The germline V gene encodes CDR1 LGHNA and CDR2 YSLEER. The CDR3 is made up of 15 amino acids. The V and J ends lost 0 bases and 8 bases, in that order; junction bases with no gene match: 8. CDR3 residues: CASSQDPTQGAEAFF. CDR3 bases: TGCGCCAGCAGCCAAGATCCGACTCAGGGGGCAGAAGCTTTCTTT.

The rearrangement links TRBV28 to TRBJ2-2, with D perhaps matching TRBD1 (6 bases). Trimming removed 8 bases at V and 4 bases at J, with 14 bases between. This CDR3 comprises 14 residues. Germline lookup yields CDR1 MDHEN and CDR2 SYDVKM. Here the CDR3 DNA reads TGTGCCAGCGAGGGACGAGGGGGCACCGGGGAGCTGTTTTTT. Translation gives CASEGRGGTGELFF. The variable domain in full, with the rest retrieved from reference TRBV28 and TRBJ2-2, is DVKVTQSSRYLVKRTGEKVFLECVQDMDHENMFWYRQDPGLGLRLIYFSYDVKMKEKGDIPEGYSVSREKKERFSLILESASTNQTSMYLCASEGRGGTGELFFGEGSRLTVL.

The J gene is TRBJ1-4, the V gene TRBV6-5; tentative D call: TRBD1 (6 bases). Germline loops: CDR1 MNHEY, CDR2 SVGAGI. V was clipped by 6 bases and J by 6 bases, with 8 bases between them. The CDR3 has 12 amino acids. For the CDR3, the DNA is TGTGCCAGCAGAACAGGGTATGAAAAACTGTTTTTT. It codes for CASRTGYEKLFF.